A selection of T cell receptor beta chains follows, all from one sample in a study of T-cell memory formation after mild COVID-19. One entry per CDR3 protein results from TCRdb running MiXCR on the 5' RACE reads. This sample yields fewer than 250,000 distinct CDR3 sequences, of which around 25% are seen a single time; around 10% belongs to the top ten. Sequenced input: PBMCs or a T cell subset sorted from them (not recorded which). The receptor set was obtained from an adult woman who had mild COVID-19 (a few samples of this study predate the infection). Cell type and time point are not known. Each CDR3 is given with its conserved first and last residue. A D gene is named only where the DNA matches it firmly. Some rows mark clone size as missing; the rest say once, few, many or name a class of expanded clone.

J | size | V | D | DNA | CDR3
TRBJ2-3 | few | TRBV7-6 | TRBD2 | TGTGCCAGCAGCTTAGCCGGGACTAGCGGGACCACAGATACGCAGTATTTT | CASSLAGTSGTTDTQYF
TRBJ2-7 | NA | TRBV5-1 | TRBD1 | TGCGCCAGCAGCTCGGAGACAGGGGATTCCTACGAGCAGTACTTC | CASSSETGDSYEQYF
TRBJ2-4 | NA | TRBV14 | TRBD2 | TGTGCCAGCAGCTCCTGGAAGGTTAGCGGGAGTCGTATAAACATTCAGTACTTC | CASSSWKVSGSRINIQYF
TRBJ1-5 | NA | TRBV24-1 | NA | TGTGCCACCAGCGACAGTCAAGATCAGCCCCAGCATTTT | CATSDSQDQPQHF
TRBJ1-3 | NA | TRBV7-6 | TRBD1 | TGTGCCAGCAGCCCTGGACAGGTCACCTCTGGAAACACCATATATTTT | CASSPGQVTSGNTIYF
TRBJ1-1 | NA | TRBV7-3 | NA | TGTGCCAGCAGCTTAACTGGGGGCGACAGAACCACTGAAGCTTTCTTT | CASSLTGGDRTTEAFF
TRBJ1-6 | NA | TRBV4-2 | NA | TGTGCCAGCAGCCAAGATCGGGGGGTCTCACCCCTCCACTTT | CASSQDRGVSPLHF
TRBJ1-4 | few | TRBV27 | TRBD1 | TGTGCCAGCAGTTTCCGGGACAGGAATGAAAAACTGTTTTTT | CASSFRDRNEKLFF
TRBJ1-1 | few | TRBV7-9 | NA | TGTGCCAGCAGCTTAGCCCGGCGTGGCGGCACAGCGAACACTGAAGCTTTCTTT | CASSLARRGGTANTEAFF
TRBJ2-2 | once | TRBV5-1 | TRBD1 | TGCGCCAGCAGCTTGGCGGGGACAGACAGGGAGCTGTTTTTT | CASSLAGTDRELFF
TRBJ1-6 | NA | TRBV5-5 | NA | TGTGCCAGCAGCGATCGACAGACCTATAATTCACCCCTCCACTTT | CASSDRQTYNSPLHF
TRBJ2-3 | few | TRBV9 | TRBD1 | TGTGCCAGCAGCGTATTCATTGGACAGGAGACCACAGATACGCAGTATTTT | CASSVFIGQETTDTQYF
TRBJ1-5 | NA | TRBV19 | NA | TGTGCCAGTAGGACGGGGGAGAGCAATCAGCCCCAGCATTTT | CASRTGESNQPQHF
TRBJ2-7 | few | TRBV6-1 | TRBD2 | TGTGCCAGCAGCAGCCTAGCGGGGGCTTCCCACGAGCAGTACTTC | CASSSLAGASHEQYF
TRBJ2-1 | NA | TRBV12-3/TRBV12-4 | TRBD1 | TGTGCCAGCACCGTGGACAGGTGGAATGAGCAGTTCTTC | CASTVDRWNEQFF
TRBJ2-3 | few | TRBV7-9 | NA | TGTGCCAGCAGCCCCGGCACAGCCCCCCACACAGATACGCAGTATTTT | CASSPGTAPHTDTQYF